These 15 T cell receptor beta chains originate from one sample sequenced in a study of kidney transplant recipient with SARS-CoV-2 infection. Each CDR3 protein gets one entry after TCRdb re-called the reads with MiXCR. This table holds under 250,000 distinct CDR3 sequences, less than 35% found once. Specimen: a blood sample, collected at baseline and on day 111 from a kidney transplant recipient. The receptor source for this set is a male patient aged 25 to 39 who had COVID-19 and was a kidney transplant recipient. Some of these T cells may belong to the graft donor.

On this clonotype itself: This could be a read error, since a much larger clone is one nucleotide away. J is TRBJ2-4 and V is TRBV24-1, with D perhaps matching TRBD2 (5 bases). The germline V gene has CDR1 KGHDR and CDR2 SFDVKD. This CDR3 has 12 amino acids. The CDR3 DNA reads as TGTGCCACCGCGAGGGAAGGTAATGAGCAGCTCTTC. Amino acid sequence: CATAREGNEQLF.

This clonotype was recorded many times. This sequence joins TRBV5-3 and TRBJ1-2; D is undetermined. TRBV5-3 is known as an ORF, though its function is uncertain. This CDR3 is 16 amino acids long. V was pared by 7 bases and J by 4 bases, with 23 bases between. The CDR3 protein is CARLQVVVRKTYGYTF. The CDR3 coding sequence is TGTGCCAGATTGCAAGTAGTGGTGAGAAAGACCTATGGCTACACCTTC.

Concerning this clonotype: A much larger clone differs from this one at a single base, so this may be a read error. The V and J genes are TRBV19 and TRBJ1-3; D unclear. Germline CDR1 and CDR2: LNHDA and SQIVND (reference sequence). V lost 2 bases and J 8 bases, leaving 10 bases between the germline ends. CDR3 length: 13 residues. This chain's CDR3 is CASSITRTDTIYF. CDR3 nucleotide sequence: TGTGCCAGTAGTATAACCAGGACCGACACCATATATTTT.

Concerning this clonotype: A single base separates this from a much larger clone, so it may be a read error. The rearrangement uses TRBV23-1 and TRBJ1-2; no clear D. TRBV23-1 is marked as an open reading frame, function uncertain. The CDR3 has 15 amino acids. The CDR3 DNA is TGCGTCAGCAGTCACTGCCTGGCCACCAACTATGGCTACACCTTC. Protein: CVSSHCLATNYGYTF.

The table lists this clonotype with many counts. V gene TRBV28 combines with J gene TRBJ2-7; 12 bases line up with TRBD2. Losses at the gene ends were 4 bases for V and 2 bases for J; bases not matched to a gene: 12. CDR1 and CDR2 from the germline V gene are MDHEN and SYDVKM. The CDR3 has 18 amino acids. The CDR3 protein is CASSSDAGLAGWAYEQYF. The CDR3 nucleotides read TGTGCCAGCAGTTCCGATGCAGGACTAGCGGGATGGGCCTACGAGCAGTACTTC.

Comment on this clonotype: The junction differs from germline at one of its ends, possibly a read error. The chain combines TRBV12-5 with TRBJ1-3; D is undetermined. This CDR3 has 16 amino acids. Per the germline V gene, CDR1 is LGHNT and CDR2 is FRNRAP. CDR3 nucleotide sequence: TGTGCTAGTGGTTTGATTGGGCCCCGCTCTGGAAACACCATACATTTT. This encodes CASGLIGPRSGNTIHF.

There are a few counts of this clonotype. The chain is built from TRBV28 and TRBJ2-7, with D possibly being TRBD2 (5 bases). CDR1 MDHEN and CDR2 SYDVKM come from the germline V gene. This CDR3 region has 13 residues. The V gene lost 5 bases and the J gene lost 2 bases, with 10 bases spanning the gap. The CDR3 nucleotides are TGTGCCAGCAGTGAGACGGGGACCTACGAGCAGTACGTC. Its protein is CASSETGTYEQYV.

Comments on this clonotype: One base away lies a much larger clone, so this may be a sequencing read error. The rearrangement uses TRBV3-1 and TRBJ2-7; D unclear. Matching the DNA end better, TRBJ2-5 makes the J call doubtful. Germline loops: CDR1 LGHDT, CDR2 YNNKEL (reference sequence). This CDR3 region has 17 residues. The CDR3, as DNA: TGTGCCAGCGGCGTCTTAGGTCCCATTTCTTTCTCTGAGACCCAGTACTTC. Translation: CASGVLGPISFSETQYF.

As to this clonotype: A much larger clone sits a single nucleotide away, making a read error possible. No conserved phenylalanine or tryptophan is present at the end of the CDR3, so a read error is the likely explanation. The chain has TRBV6-9 and TRBJ2-7, with a weak D call TRBD1 (6 bases). Germline lookup yields CDR1 MNHGY and CDR2 SVAAGI. Trimming removed 4 bases from V and 4 bases from J, with 14 bases in between. There are 14 residues in the CDR3. This CDR3 reads CASSSPPDSYEQYL. DNA of the CDR3: TGTGCCAGCAGTTCCCCTCCGGACAGTTACGAGCAGTACCTC.

V is TRBV28 and J is TRBJ2-1, with 7 bases aligning to TRBD1. CDR3 length: 18 amino acids. From germline, CDR1 is MDHEN and CDR2 SYDVKM. The V gene end was trimmed by 4 bases and the J gene end by 4 bases; junction bases not matched to a gene: 16. CDR3 nucleotide sequence: TGTGCCAGCAGTTCCGAGATCTGGGACAGCGAATATTACAATGAGCAGTTCTTC. Residues: CASSSEIWDSEYYNEQFF.

For this clonotype: With a much larger clone just one base away, this may be a read error. V and J are TRBV6-5 and TRBJ2-7, with D unresolved. Germline CDR1 is MNHEY and CDR2 is SVGAGI. The CDR3 spans 15 residues. The germline V and J ends were trimmed by 2 bases and 5 bases, with 16 bases remaining between them. The CDR3 bases are TGTGCCAGCAGTTACATCGCATTAGGTCCCCACGAGCAGTACTTC. Amino acid sequence: CASSYIALGPHEQYF.

Note on this clonotype: A much larger clonotype is one base distant, so this may be a read error. The rearrangement uses TRBV27 and TRBJ1-5; TRBD1 is a possible D gene (5 bases). This CDR3 contains 15 residues. CDR1 is MNHEY, CDR2 SMNVEV, per germline (reference sequence). The CDR3 nucleotides are TGTGCCAGCAGTTTAGACAGTCATAGCAATCAGCCCCGGCATTTT. Translation gives CASSLDSHSNQPRHF.

This clonotype was picked up many times. The chain carries TRBV21-1 and TRBJ1-6; the table's D gene call, TRBD1, was not cross checked with the DNA. TRBV21-1 is a pseudogene locus. This CDR3 contains 22 residues. CDR3 region: CASSKERLTFPPPSSYNSPLHF. The CDR3 nucleotides are TGTGCCAGCAGCAAGGAAAGACTCACGTTCCCCCCCCCTAGCTCCTATAATTCACCCCTCCACTTT.

Comment on this clonotype: This may be a read error: a much more frequent sequence differs by one nucleotide. J is TRBJ1-2 and V is TRBV8-2. TRBV8-2 is given as a pseudogene. The CDR3 has 16 residues. This chain's CDR3 is CGSERDDSRKTCGYTF. CDR3 in DNA: TGTGGCAGTGAAAGAGATGATAGCCGAAAGACCTGTGGCTACACCTTC.

This clonotype has at least ten counts. V usage is TRBV5-1 and J usage is TRBJ1-4, with D perhaps TRBD1 (5 bases). Trimming left V 1 base short and J 5 bases short, with 15 bases between. This CDR3 region has 16 residues. Per germline, CDR1 SGHRS and CDR2 YFSETQ. The CDR3 loop is CASSLTPTASNEKLFF. The CDR3 DNA sequence: TGCGCCAGCAGCTTGACCCCGACAGCTTCGAATGAAAAACTGTTTTTT.